This TCR beta chain stems from a study of blood T cell repertoires in COVID-19. Turning to the study itself: Material from acute and convalescent COVID-19 was sourced from the United States, Italy and Spain. PBMCs, B-cell-depleted T cells, or T cells were the source of the cDNA or gDNA that made up the material.

Recruited during active infection, patients (from Seattle) were subsequently followed longitudinally. In the source study's methods: Estimation of nucleated cell counts was performed using reference gene primer amplification. The assay was immunoSEQ multiplex PCR, and TCRdb's table has in-frame clones only and misses some. V and J calls and clone size are those listed in that table; D and trimming were worked out from the DNA. The sample has a few hundred thousand clones, 80% to 85% seen once; the top ten hold more than 15%. The specimen sequenced was peripheral blood. This TCR was recovered from a person aged 65 to 79 with COVID-19, enrolled during active disease.

This CDR3 is CASSEQGVRNSPLHF. Written as DNA, the CDR3 is TGTGCCAGCAGTGAACAGGGGGTAAGAAATTCACCCCTCCACTTT. The chain recombines TRBV2 with TRBJ1-6, with 7 bases identical to TRBD1. The CDR3 has 15 amino acids. The J segment lost 7 bases and the V segment lost 2 bases, leaving 5 bases of the junction unmatched. In germline, CDR1 is SNHLY, CDR2 FYNNEI.